This T cell receptor (beta chain) was documented in a study of type 1 regulatory T cells. About the research overall: An in vitro protocol generated T-allo10, a Tr1-enriched, alloantigen-specific CD4 T cell product.

As regards this clonotype: What it recognizes is unknown. A much larger clone lies one base from this, so it may be a read error.

MiXCR, applied by TCRdb to the reads, yields one record per CDR3 protein. This repertoire shows about 68,000 distinct CDR3 sequences, about 62% found once; its top ten account for 7.6%. T-allo10 cells from the graft donor were described as anergic, host-alloantigen-specific, and alloantigen-specific suppressors. Sequenced material: cultured T cells, either the whole culture or a sorted T cell fraction (not recorded which). Specified subset: Tr1-enriched cell product generated in vitro against host alloantigens. The receptor was isolated from a human donor in good health.

The CDR3 coding sequence is TGTGTCAGCAGTGAACAGGGTCCTGAAGCTTTCTTT. It translates to CVSSEQGPEAFF. V and J are TRBV2 and TRBJ1-1; possible D gene TRBD1, 6 bases. CDR1 and CDR2 from the germline V gene are SNHLY and FYNNEI. The CDR3 is 12 residues long.